This T cell receptor beta chain was found in a study of cytomegalovirus exposure and HLA in healthy donors. The wider study: Around 190 million T cells yielded approximately 100 million unique TCR beta sequences, as an earlier analysis found.

V shed 0 bases and J shed 4 bases, with 11 bases lying between them. Germline V gene data show CDR1 as SQVTM and CDR2 as ANQGSEA. This CDR3 contains 14 residues. PCR amplification relied on 60 Vbeta primers (plus 13 Jbeta primers). The table came from immunoSEQ multiplex PCR; TCRdb's copy has only in-frame clones and leaves some out. The record lists 200,000 to 250,000 clones, of which the ten most abundant hold around 1.1%. The receptor was derived from a girl aged 2-10 years in good health and CMV-seropositive. Material for sequencing was PBMCs. The chain couples TRBV29-1 to TRBJ2-3, with a tentative D call TRBD1 (5 bases). CDR3 region: CSVEEGQPSDTQYF. The CDR3 bases are TGCAGCGTTGAAGAAGGACAACCCTCAGATACGCAGTATTTT.